Below are 17 T cell receptor beta chains sequenced from a single sample in a study of OX40 agonist ivuxolimab in advanced cancers. Data came from immunoSEQ multiplex PCR; TCRdb stores just in-frame clones and leaves some out. This table has tens of thousands of clones, about nine tenths appearing once. Specimen: CD4+ or CD8+ T cells sorted from blood, collected in a trial of the OX40 agonist ivuxolimab. The receptors were sampled from an adult with an advanced solid tumor such as melanoma, head and neck, liver or kidney cancer.

The rearrangement links TRBV23-1 to TRBJ2-7; D is perhaps TRBD1 (7 bases). TRBV23-1 is an ORF, and what it does is uncertain. The V gene lost 0 bases and the J gene lost 5 bases, with 14 bases spanning the gap. The CDR3 sequence is 15 residues long. The CDR3 sequence: CASSQSPGGWHEQYF. As DNA, the CDR3 is TGCGCCAGCAGTCAATCCCCAGGGGGGTGGCACGAGCAGTACTTC.

This chain links TRBV2 with TRBJ2-6; D unclear. CDR1 is SNHLY and CDR2 is FYNNEI in the germline V gene. CDR3 length: 13 residues. Deletions cut 5 bases from V and 5 bases from J, with 7 bases between. The CDR3 DNA is TGTGCCAGCAGTCCGGCCAGGGCCAACGTCCTGACTTTC. It encodes CASSPARANVLTF.

This chain uses TRBV20-1 with TRBJ2-1; D is unresolved. CDR3 length: 11 amino acids. Germline values: CDR1 DFQATT, CDR2 SNEGSKA (reference sequence). V was trimmed by 3 bases and J by 0 bases, leaving 0 bases between them. CDR3 bases: TGCAGTGCTAGCTCCTACAATGAGCAGTTCTTC. Its protein product is CSASSYNEQFF.

This clone has just one count. The chain combines TRBV25-1 with TRBJ2-5; the match to TRBD2 covers 11 bases. With 0 bases clipped from V and 5 bases from J, the junction kept 5 bases outside the gene matches. The CDR3 spans 16 residues. Looked up from germline, CDR1 is MGHDK and CDR2 is SYGVNS. For the CDR3, the DNA is TGTGCCAGCAGTGAATACAATAGCGGGAGGGGGGAGACCCAGTACTTC. Residues: CASSEYNSGRGETQYF.

The chain uses TRBV6-5 and TRBJ2-7; TRBD2 agrees at 7 bases. Germline trimming cut 5 bases from V and 4 bases from J; bases unmatched to any gene: 2. This CDR3 has 12 amino acids. Per germline, CDR1 MNHEY and CDR2 SVGAGI. The CDR3 DNA is TGTGCCAGCAGTCGCGGGAGTTACGAGCAGTACTTC. Translating gives CASSRGSYEQYF.

This rearrangement joins TRBV19 to TRBJ2-7, with D maybe TRBD2 (5 bases). Germline V gene sequence: CDR1 LNHDA, CDR2 SQIVND (reference sequence). Trimming removed 3 bases from V and 3 bases from J, with 9 bases in between. The CDR3 spans 13 residues. The CDR3 bases are TGTGCCAGTAGTATGTGGGGAGACTACGAGCAGTACTTC. It yields the protein CASSMWGDYEQYF.

V gene TRBV29-1 combines with J gene TRBJ2-1; D is unclear. This CDR3 comprises 13 residues. Trimming removed 6 bases at V and 0 bases at J, with 9 bases between. Germline V gene sequence: CDR1 SQVTM, CDR2 ANQGSEA. The CDR3: CSVLYSSYNEQFF. For the CDR3, the DNA is TGCAGCGTACTATACTCCTCCTACAATGAGCAGTTCTTC.

The chain combines TRBV28 with TRBJ2-1, with 8 bases matching TRBD1. V lost 10 bases to trimming and J lost 5 bases; unmatched junction nucleotides: 13. Germline V gene lookup returns CDR1 MDHEN and CDR2 SYDVKM. This CDR3 region has 15 residues. This CDR3 reads CATKWTGLSDNEQFF. In DNA, the CDR3 is TGTGCCACCAAGTGGACAGGGCTTTCTGACAATGAGCAGTTCTTC.

The chain employs TRBV11-3 and TRBJ2-3, with D maybe TRBD2 (6 bases). The V end lost 3 bases, the J end lost 2 bases, and 9 bases lay between the germline ends. Germline V gene data show CDR1 as SGHNT and CDR2 as YENEEA. The CDR3 runs 14 residues. The DNA for the CDR3 is TGTGCCAGCAGCTTCGGAGGGTCCACAGATACGCAGTATTTT. Its protein is CASSFGGSTDTQYF.

The chain is built from TRBV9 and TRBJ2-1; the D is unclear. This CDR3 contains 16 residues. Trimming took off 0 bases at V and 3 bases at J, with 13 bases between the two ends. Germline V gene lookup returns CDR1 SGDLS and CDR2 YYNGEE. The DNA of the CDR3 is TGTGCCAGCAGCGTAGAGGTGAATCCGAGCTACAATGAGCAGTTCTTC. Protein product: CASSVEVNPSYNEQFF. Full variable domain (outside the CDR3, taken from reference TRBV9 and TRBJ2-1): DSGVTQTPKHLITATGQRVTLRCSPRSGDLSVYWYQQSLDQGLQFLIQYYNGEERAKGNILERFSAQQFPDLHSELNLSSLELGDSALYFCASSVEVNPSYNEQFFGPGTRLTVL.

This clone was found once. No DNA is shown, since the ends of the CDR3 on it are uncertain; the CDR3 is the one TCRdb lists. V usage is TRBV19 and J usage is TRBJ2-7; the listed D gene, TRBD2, was not tested against the DNA. The length of the CDR3 is 15 amino acids, counting both ends. The germline gives CDR1 LNHDA, CDR2 SQIVND (reference sequence). CDR3 protein: CASSTSAGGLYEQYF.

The chain is built from TRBV7-8 and TRBJ2-3; 8 bases match TRBD1. Germline values: CDR1 SGHVS, CDR2 FQNEAQ. This CDR3 spans 14 amino acids. V dropped 1 base and J dropped 4; count of bases not matched to a gene: 1. CDR3: CASSLVRGPDTQYF. The CDR3 nucleotides are TGTGCCAGCAGCTTAGTCAGGGGGCCAGATACGCAGTATTTT.

The V call is TRBV7-8, the J call TRBJ2-1; either TRBD1 or TRBD2 may supply D (5 bases each). CDR1 is SGHVS and CDR2 is FQNEAQ in the germline V gene. CDR3 length: 15 residues. V shed 5 bases and J shed 3 bases, with 14 bases lying between them. CDR3 DNA sequence: TGTGCCAGCAGCGTAACAAGGGACGGCTACAATGAGCAGTTCTTC. Translating gives CASSVTRDGYNEQFF.

V and J are TRBV6-5 and TRBJ1-3, with 9 bases aligning to TRBD1. The V gene end was trimmed by 0 bases and the J gene end by 8 bases; junction bases not matched to a gene: 8. CDR1 and CDR2 from the germline V gene are MNHEY and SVGAGI. The CDR3 loop spans 16 amino acids. The CDR3 sequence is CASSYSGTGGSHTIYF. In DNA, the CDR3 is TGTGCCAGCAGTTACTCGGGTACAGGGGGCAGTCACACCATATATTTT.

The chain has TRBV28 and TRBJ1-5; D gene unclear. The germline gives CDR1 MDHEN, CDR2 SYDVKM. CDR3 size: 15 residues. The V end was cut by 10 bases, the J end by 6 bases, with 22 bases between. The CDR3 DNA reads TGTGCCATCGCCGAACGTCGATTGTCGGGTCAGCCCCAGCATTTT. Residues: CAIAERRLSGQPQHF.

The chain is built from TRBV18 and TRBJ2-5; D is possibly TRBD2 (5 bases). Gene TRBJ2-7 matches the end of the DNA better, so the J call may be wrong. The CDR3 consists of 13 residues. Germline V gives CDR1 KGHSH, CDR2 LQKENI. CDR3 sequence: CASSQTRSGEQYF. The CDR3 coding sequence is TGTGCCAGCTCACAAACTAGATCCGGCGAGCAGTACTTC.

The rearrangement joins TRBV5-4 to TRBJ2-7, with 11 bases aligning to TRBD2. V gave up 3 bases and J gave up 4 bases; unmatched junction bases: 6. Germline CDR1 reads SGHNT; CDR2 reads YYREEE (reference sequence). CDR3 length: 15 residues. The CDR3 reads CASSWNSGRDYEQYF. The CDR3 nucleotides read TGTGCCAGCAGCTGGAATAGCGGGAGGGATTACGAGCAGTACTTC.